The clone carrying this T cell receptor beta chain was detected ten times or more. The record originates from a study of T-cell reconstitution after alpha-beta-depleted transplantation in children. A TCRbeta library incorporating unique molecular identifiers was prepared. TCRdb used MiXCR to reprocess the PCR reads, holding one entry per CDR3 protein. The table records 170,000 or so distinct CDR3 sequences, 6.5% to 7.5% of them present only once. Per germline, CDR1 SEHNR and CDR2 FQNEAQ (reference sequence). This CDR3 region has 14 residues. V was cut by 2 bases and J by 6 bases, with 11 bases left in between.

The starting material was PBMCs from the stem cell graft donor, obtained from the stem cell graft. The clonotype was recovered from a human donor who donated a stem cell graft to a child with Wiskott-Aldrich syndrome. This chain joins TRBV7-9 and TRBJ2-1, with D unclear. The CDR3 is CASSLYTRLNEQFF. In DNA form, the CDR3 reads TGTGCCAGCAGCTTATATACCCGGCTCAATGAGCAGTTCTTC.